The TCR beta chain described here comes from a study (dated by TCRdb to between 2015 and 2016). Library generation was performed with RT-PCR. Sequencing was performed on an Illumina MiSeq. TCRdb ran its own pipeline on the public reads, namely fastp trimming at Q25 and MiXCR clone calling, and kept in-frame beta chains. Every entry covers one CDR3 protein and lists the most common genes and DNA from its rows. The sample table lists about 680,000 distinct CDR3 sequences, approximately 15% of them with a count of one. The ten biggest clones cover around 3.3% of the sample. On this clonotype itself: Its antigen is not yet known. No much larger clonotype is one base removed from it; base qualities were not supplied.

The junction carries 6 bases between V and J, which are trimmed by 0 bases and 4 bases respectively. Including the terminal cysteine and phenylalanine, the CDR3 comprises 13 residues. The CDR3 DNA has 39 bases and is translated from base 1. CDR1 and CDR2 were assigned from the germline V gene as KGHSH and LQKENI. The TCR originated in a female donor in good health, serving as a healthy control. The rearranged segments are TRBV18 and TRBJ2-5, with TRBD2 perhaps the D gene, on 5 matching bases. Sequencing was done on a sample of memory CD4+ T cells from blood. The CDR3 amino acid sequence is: CASSPPRVETQYF. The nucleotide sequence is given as TGTGCCAGCTCACCACCGAGGGTAGAGACCCAGTACTTC.